These 29 T cell receptor beta chains were all obtained from the same sample, sequenced in a study of CD8 T cells in ankylosing spondylitis. MiXCR, run by TCRdb on the 5' RACE reads, gives a single entry per CDR3 protein. The profile covers about 240,000 distinct CDR3 sequences, with 7.5% to 9% appearing a single time and approximately 7% taken by the ten largest. The sequenced material came from blood, either unsorted or a sorted T cell fraction (not recorded which). The receptors come from a male donor with ankylosing spondylitis or in good health (not recorded which).

The J gene is TRBJ1-1, the V gene TRBV20-1; D possibly corresponds to TRBD1 (5 bases). Germline V gene data show CDR1 as DFQATT and CDR2 as SNEGSKA (reference sequence). With 3 bases removed from V and 1 base from J, the gap between germline ends came to 12 bases. This CDR3 is 14 amino acids long. DNA for the CDR3: TGCAGTGCTAGCCAGGGTGGGGCGAACACTGAAGCTTTCTTT. Its protein product is CSASQGGANTEAFF.

This clonotype was found many times. J is TRBJ2-5 and V is TRBV29-1; D call uncertain. The CDR3 length is 14 residues. V dropped 0 bases and J dropped 2 bases, with 10 bases sitting between them. Germline CDR1 SQVTM, CDR2 ANQGSEA. The CDR3 nucleotides are TGCAGCGTTGAAGACGCGGAGACTCAAGAGACCCAGTACTTC. Protein sequence: CSVEDAETQETQYF.

In its sample, this clonotype was seen many times. The CDR3 DNA reads TGCAGTGCTAGAGATCGAGTGACCTACGAGCAGTACTTC. Translating gives CSARDRVTYEQYF. The chain joins TRBV20-1 to TRBJ2-7; D is ambiguous. The CDR3 runs 13 residues. Germline V CDR1 and CDR2: DFQATT, SNEGSKA (reference sequence). The germline V and J ends were trimmed by 0 bases and 2 bases, with 8 bases remaining between them.

This clonotype has ten or more counts. This chain joins TRBV19 and TRBJ1-4; weak D call: TRBD1 (6 bases). V lost 4 bases and J 8 bases, leaving 14 bases between the germline ends. Germline lookup yields CDR1 LNHDA and CDR2 SQIVND (reference sequence). CDR3 length equals 14 residues. The CDR3 region has the DNA TGTGCCAGTAGTACCTTCAGGGGTGGCGAAAAACTGTTTTTT. It specifies CASSTFRGGEKLFF. The variable domain in full, with the rest retrieved from reference TRBV19 and TRBJ1-4, is DGGITQSPKYLFRKEGQNVTLSCEQNLNHDAMYWYRQDPGQGLRLIYYSQIVNDFQKGDIAEGYSVSREKKESFPLTVTSAQKNPTAFYLCASSTFRGGEKLFFGSGTQLSVL.

In its sample, this clonotype was seen a few times. The chain combines TRBV6-1 with TRBJ2-7; D might be TRBD1 (5 bases). The CDR3 consists of 13 residues. Trimming pared 3 bases from V and 7 bases from J, leaving 13 bases between. Germline CDR1 reads MNHNS; CDR2 reads SASEGT. DNA of the CDR3: TGTGCCAGCAGTGAGAGTAGGGGTGTGGAGCAGTACTTC. Amino acids: CASSESRGVEQYF.

This clonotype was recorded at least ten times. The rearrangement links TRBV27 to TRBJ1-5; 9 bases match TRBD1. Germline CDR1 is MNHEY and CDR2 is SMNVEV (reference sequence). Trimming took 3 bases from V and 6 from J; bases not matched to a gene: 6. The CDR3 contains 15 residues. CDR3 residues: CASSLNRGLGQPQHF. The CDR3, as DNA: TGTGCCAGCAGTTTGAACAGGGGGCTAGGTCAGCCCCAGCATTTT.

This clonotype was counted many times. This chain connects TRBV6-1 to TRBJ2-1, with 7 bases lining up with TRBD2. The CDR3 contains 15 residues. Germline trimming cut 4 bases from V and 9 bases from J; bases unmatched to any gene: 12. Germline CDR1 and CDR2: MNHNS and SASEGT. DNA of the CDR3: TGTGCCAGCAGTGCAGGGAGGGCCACAGTTGGTGAGCAGTTCTTC. Its protein is CASSAGRATVGEQFF.

About this clonotype itself: A much larger clone lies a single base off, so this may be a read error. The chain combines TRBV30 with TRBJ1-2; D might be TRBD1 (6 bases). The CDR3 has 12 amino acids. CDR1 is GTSNPN, CDR2 SVGIG, per germline (reference sequence). V gave up 3 bases and J gave up 8 bases, with 13 bases separating them. The CDR3 protein is CAWRGGDSGYTF. As DNA, the CDR3 is TGTGCCTGGAGAGGGGGAGATAGCGGCTACACCTTC.

This clonotype came up many times. CDR3 DNA sequence: TGTGCCAGCAGCCAACTAGCCACCTACGAGCAGTACTTC. It translates to CASSQLATYEQYF. V gene TRBV12-3 or TRBV12-4 combines with J gene TRBJ2-7, with D maybe TRBD2 (6 bases). The V end lost 6 bases, the J end lost 2 bases, and 11 bases lay between the germline ends. The CDR3 is 13 residues long.

This clonotype was observed a few times. The rearrangement joins TRBV12-3 or TRBV12-4 to TRBJ1-2, with 9 bases that match TRBD1. The CDR3 is 14 amino acids. The V and J ends lost 4 bases and 1 base, in that order; junction bases with no gene match: 1. CDR3 residues: CASSSDRGNYGYTF. CDR3 bases: TGTGCCAGCAGTTCGGACAGGGGTAACTATGGCTACACCTTC.

At least ten counts were recorded for this clonotype. The chain employs TRBV7-9 and TRBJ1-1; D not certain. V was clipped by 7 bases and J by 6 bases, with 12 bases between them. The CDR3 has 12 amino acids. Germline V lookup: CDR1 SEHNR, CDR2 FQNEAQ (reference sequence). Here the CDR3 reads CASTPAGAEAFF. CDR3 DNA sequence: TGTGCCAGCACCCCAGCGGGCGCTGAAGCTTTCTTT. Using reference TRBV7-9 and TRBJ1-1 for the parts outside the CDR3, the full variable domain is DTGVSQNPRHKITKRGQNVTFRCDPISEHNRLYWYRQTLGQGPEFLTYFQNEAQLEKSRLLSDRFSAERPKGSFSTLEIQRTEQGDSAMYLCASTPAGAEAFFGQGTRLTVV.

This clonotype was counted ten times or more. V and J are TRBV20-1 and TRBJ2-5; D possibly corresponds to TRBD2 (5 bases). CDR1 is DFQATT, CDR2 SNEGSKA, per germline (reference sequence). Trimming shortened V by 6 bases and J by 5 bases, and 7 bases separated the two germline ends. The CDR3 spans 10 residues. The CDR3 loop is CSATGETQYF. For the CDR3, the DNA is TGCAGTGCCACGGGGGAGACCCAGTACTTC.

This clonotype was found a few times. The gene calls are TRBV11-1 and TRBJ1-4; D gene uncertain. From germline, CDR1 is SGHAT and CDR2 FQDESV (reference sequence). V was clipped by 5 bases and J by 2 bases, with 24 bases between them. The CDR3 contains 19 residues. CDR3 sequence: CASSPSHFGYRATNEKLFF. The CDR3 DNA reads as TGTGCCAGCAGCCCTTCCCATTTTGGGTATAGGGCCACTAATGAAAAACTGTTTTTT.

There are a few counts of this clonotype. In DNA form, the CDR3 reads TGTGCCAGCAGCCAAGGGGCCCGGGGGGCAGGTCGTTTGCCTGGGGCCAACGTCCTGACTTTC. Amino acid sequence: CASSQGARGAGRLPGANVLTF. The V and J genes are TRBV4-2 and TRBJ2-6; possibly TRBD2 for D (7 bases). Trimming took 1 base from V and 2 from J, leaving 24 bases between them. In germline, CDR1 is LGHNA, CDR2 YNFKEQ. The CDR3 has 21 amino acids.

This clonotype was picked up many times. This sequence joins TRBV12-3 or TRBV12-4 and TRBJ1-5; D possibly corresponds to TRBD1 (5 bases). Trimming took 3 bases from V and 5 from J, leaving 11 bases between them. The CDR3 covers 14 residues. The CDR3 DNA sequence: TGTGCCAGCAGTTTCTCAGGGTGGGATCAGCCCCAGCATTTT. Translated: CASSFSGWDQPQHF.

The V call is TRBV18, the J call TRBJ2-2; D remains unclear. In germline, CDR1 is KGHSH, CDR2 LQKENI. This CDR3 is built from 15 residues. V gave up 4 bases and J gave up 3 bases, with 12 bases separating them. The CDR3: CASSQSNVDTGELFF. CDR3 in DNA: TGTGCCAGCTCACAAAGCAATGTCGACACCGGGGAGCTGTTTTTT. Drawing the rest from reference TRBV18 and TRBJ2-2, the complete variable domain is NAGVMQNPRHLVRRRGQEARLRCSPMKGHSHVYWYRQLPEEGLKFMVYLQKENIIDESGMPKERFSAEFPKEGPSILRIQQVVRGDSAAYFCASSQSNVDTGELFFGEGSRLTVL.

This clonotype was seen many times. The genes are TRBV5-1 and TRBJ2-7; D is undetermined. The germline gives CDR1 SGHRS, CDR2 YFSETQ. V lost 1 base, J lost 3 bases, and 11 bases lay in between. This CDR3 comprises 14 residues. CDR3 nucleotide sequence: TGCGCCAGCAGCTTGTCTCTGCTACGCTACGAGCAGTACTTC. Protein: CASSLSLLRYEQYF.

This clonotype was found a few times. The gene calls are TRBV6-5 and TRBJ1-1, with 7 positions matching TRBD1. Germline loops: CDR1 MNHEY, CDR2 SVGAGI. The V segment lost 0 bases and the J segment 5 bases; nucleotides outside the gene matches: 6. The CDR3 consists of 15 residues. CDR3: CASSYSGQGETEAFF. The CDR3 nucleotides read TGTGCCAGCAGTTACTCGGGGCAGGGGGAAACTGAAGCTTTCTTT.

The sample holds many counts of this clonotype. The CDR3 nucleotides are TGTGCCAGCAGCGGGCTAGCGGTTAGCTCCTACAATGAGCAGTTCTTC. Protein sequence: CASSGLAVSSYNEQFF. The chain is built from TRBV7-9 and TRBJ2-1, with 7 bases fitting TRBD2. Per the germline V gene, CDR1 is SEHNR and CDR2 is FQNEAQ (reference sequence). CDR3 length: 16 residues. With 5 bases clipped from V and 0 bases from J, the junction kept 7 bases outside the gene matches. The full variable domain, with the rest looked up from reference TRBV7-9 and TRBJ2-1, is DTGVSQNPRHKITKRGQNVTFRCDPISEHNRLYWYRQTLGQGPEFLTYFQNEAQLEKSRLLSDRFSAERPKGSFSTLEIQRTEQGDSAMYLCASSGLAVSSYNEQFFGPGTRLTVL.

This clonotype was counted at least ten times. The rearrangement links TRBV7-2 to TRBJ2-7; 7 bases match TRBD1. CDR1 is SGHTA and CDR2 is FQGNSA in the germline V gene. V gave up 1 base and J gave up 2 bases; unmatched junction bases: 5. The CDR3 loop spans 15 amino acids. In DNA, the CDR3 is TGTGCCAGCAGCTTAGTCGGGACAGATACCTACGAGCAGTACTTC. Residues: CASSLVGTDTYEQYF.

Ten or more counts support this clonotype. The chain is built from TRBV2 and TRBJ2-7; unclear D gene. Looked up from germline, CDR1 is SNHLY and CDR2 is FYNNEI. The V end was cut by 6 bases, the J end by 6 bases, with 18 bases between. The CDR3 consists of 14 residues. Written as DNA, the CDR3 is TGTGCCAGCAGCTACTCGGACGTTATGGGCGAGCAGTACTTC. Amino acid sequence: CASSYSDVMGEQYF. The full variable domain, in which reference TRBV2 and TRBJ2-7 provide the parts outside the CDR3, is EPEVTQTPSHQVTQMGQEVILRCVPISNHLYFYWYRQILGQKVEFLVSFYNNEISEKSEIFDDQFSVERPDGSNFTLKIRSTKLEDSAMYFCASSYSDVMGEQYFGPGTRLTVT.

The table lists this clonotype with many counts. J is TRBJ2-1 and V is TRBV9; 10 bases map to TRBD2. There are 16 residues in the CDR3. Looked up from germline, CDR1 is SGDLS and CDR2 is YYNGEE. J lost 5 bases, V lost 2 bases, and 7 bases had no gene match. CDR3 region: CASSVAGTSADNEQFF. The CDR3 bases are TGTGCCAGCAGCGTCGCCGGGACTAGCGCCGACAATGAGCAGTTCTTC.

This clonotype was counted at least ten times. The CDR3 DNA sequence: TGTGCCAGCAGTTACCCTCAGCGGGGGCTAGTGAACATTCAGTACTTC. Translating gives CASSYPQRGLVNIQYF. The gene calls are TRBV6-2 or TRBV6-3 and TRBJ2-4, with TRBD2 matching over 8 bases. J was trimmed by 7 bases and V by 2 bases; bases with no gene match: 10. Germline V CDR1 and CDR2: MNHEY, SVGEGT. The length of the CDR3 is 16 residues.

The table lists this clonotype with many counts. The chain combines TRBV20-1 with TRBJ2-1; 10 nucleotides align to TRBD2. J lost 7 bases, V lost 3 bases, and 6 bases had no gene match. This CDR3 has 14 residues. Germline CDR1 DFQATT, CDR2 SNEGSKA (reference sequence). The CDR3 is CSARSLAGVNEQFF. In DNA form, the CDR3 reads TGCAGTGCTAGGAGTCTAGCGGGGGTGAATGAGCAGTTCTTC.

This clonotype appeared many times. The chain employs TRBV12-3 or TRBV12-4 and TRBJ1-5; weak D call: TRBD1 (5 bases). The CDR3 runs 13 residues. Trimming took off 5 bases at V and 7 bases at J, with 12 bases between the two ends. CDR3 sequence: CASSTTQGQPQHF. The CDR3 coding sequence is TGTGCCAGCAGTACTACGCAGGGCCAGCCCCAGCATTTT.

The table lists this clonotype with many counts. This sequence joins TRBV20-1 and TRBJ2-3; D is possibly TRBD2 (5 bases). This CDR3 has 11 amino acids. The germline V gene encodes CDR1 DFQATT and CDR2 SNEGSKA (reference sequence). V was clipped by 5 bases and J by 4 bases, with 7 bases between them. The CDR3 coding sequence is TGCAGTGCTTTCGGGGCAGATACGCAGTATTTT. Translation: CSAFGADTQYF.

Ten or more counts support this clonotype. This chain links TRBV9 with TRBJ2-7; TRBD1 or TRBD2 may be the D gene (5 bases each). V lost 0 bases, J lost 0 bases, and 7 bases lay in between. Germline-derived CDR1 and CDR2 are SGDLS and YYNGEE. CDR3 length: 14 residues. The CDR3 DNA reads as TGTGCCAGCAGCGTAGCTGGGACCTCCTACGAGCAGTACTTC. Translation: CASSVAGTSYEQYF.

The table lists this clonotype with many counts. This chain links TRBV11-3 with TRBJ2-5; no clear D. CDR1 is SGHNT and CDR2 is YENEEA in the germline V gene. V was trimmed by 2 bases and J by 5 bases, leaving 9 bases between them. The CDR3 loop spans 13 amino acids. CDR3 in DNA: TGTGCCAGCAGCTTACTCAATAGTGAGACCCAGTACTTC. This sequence encodes CASSLLNSETQYF.

This clonotype has a count of ten or more. For the CDR3, the DNA is TGTGCCAGCAGCCGCGCTCCGAGGGAGCAGTACTTC. This codes for CASSRAPREQYF. The chain employs TRBV7-2 and TRBJ2-7; D is unclear. The CDR3 has 12 amino acids. V was pared by 5 bases and J by 7 bases, with 12 bases between. Germline CDR1 is SGHTA and CDR2 is FQGNSA.